The present T cell receptor (beta chain) was sequenced within a study of identical twins. Findings and limits, study-wide: Where out-of-frame alpha sequences were twin-shared, they showed excess low generation probability. Out-of-frame beta sequences exhibited a weaker degree of excess twin sharing.

This CDR3 contains 14 residues. The germline gives CDR1 MNHEY, CDR2 SVGEGT. V was trimmed by 6 bases and J by 5 bases, leaving 16 bases between them. With respect to this clonotype: What it recognizes is unknown.

A universal primer site was incorporated via template switching, and the cDNA contained unique molecular identifiers. TCRdb reanalysed the 5' RACE reads using MiXCR and keeps one entry per CDR3 protein. The sample comprises fewer than 650,000 distinct CDR3 sequences, roughly 9.9% of which are singletons, and around 3.1% rests with the top ten. This sample also appeared in a second study, on yellow fever vaccine responses in identical twins. That work adds: Twins' vaccine T cell responses were reported to seem partly convergent and partly personalized.

The clonotype originates from a woman between 18 and 30 years old in good health. The chain is built from TRBV6-2 or TRBV6-3 and TRBJ2-5; no firm D call. The sequencing input was PBMCs. CDR3 loop: CASSRASRRETQYF. CDR3 in DNA: TGTGCCAGCAGCCGGGCCTCCCGCCGGGAGACCCAGTACTTC.